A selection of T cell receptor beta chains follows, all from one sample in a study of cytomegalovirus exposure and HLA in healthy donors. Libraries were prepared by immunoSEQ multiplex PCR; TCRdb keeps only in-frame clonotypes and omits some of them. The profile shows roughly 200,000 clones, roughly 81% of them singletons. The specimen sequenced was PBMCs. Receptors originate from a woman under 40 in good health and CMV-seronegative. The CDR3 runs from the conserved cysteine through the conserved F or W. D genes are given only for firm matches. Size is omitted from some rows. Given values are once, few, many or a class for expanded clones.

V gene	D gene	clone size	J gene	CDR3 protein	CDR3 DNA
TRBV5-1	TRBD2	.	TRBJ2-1	CASSLAQQLAGGDEQFF	TGCGCCAGCAGCTTGGCCCAACAACTAGCGGGAGGCGATGAGCAGTTCTTC
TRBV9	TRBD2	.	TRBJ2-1	CASSVGSRGAYNEQFF	TGTGCCAGCAGCGTAGGGTCGCGGGGGGCCTACAATGAGCAGTTCTTC
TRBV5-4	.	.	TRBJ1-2	CASSLAQGLFFGYTF	TGTGCCAGCAGCTTGGCACAGGGTTTGTTCTTTGGCTACACCTTC
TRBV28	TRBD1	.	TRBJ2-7	CASMPGGLNEQYF	TGTGCCAGCATGCCAGGGGGCTTGAACGAGCAGTACTTC
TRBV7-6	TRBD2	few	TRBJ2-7	CASSQAGGGLSEQYF	TGTGCCAGCAGCCAAGCGGGGGGGGGCTTGTCGGAGCAGTACTTC
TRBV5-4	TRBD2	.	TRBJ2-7	CASSLVSGGGGEQYF	TGTGCCAGCAGCTTGGTCTCCGGGGGGGGCGGCGAGCAGTACTTC
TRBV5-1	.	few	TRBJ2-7	CASSLAGSQGYF	TGCGCCAGCAGCTTGGCTGGCAGTCAGGGGTACTTC
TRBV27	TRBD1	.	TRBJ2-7	CASRDRGAREQYF	TGTGCCAGCAGGGACAGGGGAGCCCGCGAGCAGTACTTC
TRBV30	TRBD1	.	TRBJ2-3	CAWREGTGSTDTQYF	TGTGCCTGGAGGGAGGGGACAGGGAGCACAGATACGCAGTATTTT
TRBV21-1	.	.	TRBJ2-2	CASSARTDNTGELFF	TGTGCCAGCAGCGCAAGGACAGATAACACCGGGGAGCTGTTTTTT
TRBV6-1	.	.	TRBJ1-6	CASRRGLENNSPLHF	TGTGCCAGCAGGAGGGGGTTGGAAAATAATTCACCCCTCCACTTT
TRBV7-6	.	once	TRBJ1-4	CASSPQQASNEKLFF	TGTGCCAGCAGCCCCCAGCAGGCATCTAATGAAAAACTGTTTTTT
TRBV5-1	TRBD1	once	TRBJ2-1	CASSSPGTGAYNEQFF	TGCGCCAGCAGCTCCCCCGGGACAGGGGCCTACAATGAGCAGTTCTTC
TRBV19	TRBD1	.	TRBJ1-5	CASSIVAGQGNQPQHF	TGTGCCAGTAGTATAGTCGCGGGACAGGGGAATCAGCCCCAGCATTTT
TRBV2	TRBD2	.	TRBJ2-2	CAAKGLAATGELFF	TGTGCCGCAAAGGGGCTAGCGGCCACCGGGGAGCTGTTTTTT
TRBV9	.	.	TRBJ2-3	CASTLGDEDTQYF	TGTGCCAGCACCCTCGGGGATGAAGATACGCAGTATTTT
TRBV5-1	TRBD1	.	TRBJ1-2	CASSYDRGYGYTF	TGCGCCAGCAGCTATGACAGGGGCTATGGCTACACCTTC
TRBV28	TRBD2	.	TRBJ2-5	CASNGASGGKETQYF	TGTGCCAGCAACGGGGCTAGCGGGGGGAAAGAGACCCAGTACTTC
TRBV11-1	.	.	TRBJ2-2	CASSSTNTGELFF	TGTGCCAGCAGCTCAACGAACACCGGGGAGCTGTTTTTT
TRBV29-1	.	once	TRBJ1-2	CSVEWGGFPKHGYTF	TGCAGCGTTGAATGGGGGGGTTTCCCGAAACATGGCTACACCTTC
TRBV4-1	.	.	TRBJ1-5	CASSLRGGGENQPQHF	TGCGCCAGCAGCTTAAGAGGGGGGGGCGAAAATCAGCCCCAGCATTTT
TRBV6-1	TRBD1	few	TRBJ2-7	CASTMTGGPYEQYF	TGTGCCAGCACCATGACAGGGGGCCCCTACGAGCAGTACTTC
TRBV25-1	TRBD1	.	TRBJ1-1	CASLGGQVNTEAFF	TGTGCCAGCCTCGGGGGACAGGTGAACACTGAAGCTTTCTTT
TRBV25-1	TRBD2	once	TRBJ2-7	CASSEQTLSGEQYF	TGTGCCAGCAGTGAACAAACTCTTAGCGGGGAGCAGTACTTC
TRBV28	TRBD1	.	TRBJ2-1	CASSLTGEDNEQFF	TGTGCCAGCAGTCTCACAGGGGAAGACAATGAGCAGTTCTTC
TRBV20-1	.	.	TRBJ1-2	CSAGGRDGYTF	TGCAGTGCGGGGGGGAGGGATGGCTACACCTTC
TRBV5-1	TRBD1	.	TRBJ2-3	CASSLAPTGTDTQYF	TGCGCCAGCAGCTTGGCCCCGACAGGGACAGATACGCAGTATTTT
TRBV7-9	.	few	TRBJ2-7	CASSLAFGQNSYEQYF	TGTGCCAGCAGCTTAGCGTTTGGACAGAACTCCTACGAGCAGTACTTC
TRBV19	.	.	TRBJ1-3	CASSTRVSNTIYF	TGTGCCAGTAGTACCAGGGTTTCAAACACCATATATTTT
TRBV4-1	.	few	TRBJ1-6	CASSQTKRTLNSPLHF	TGCGCCAGCAGCCAAACAAAAAGGACATTGAATTCACCCCTCCACTTT
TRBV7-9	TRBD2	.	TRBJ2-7	CASSFGAGRAKLSSYEQYF	TGTGCCAGCAGCTTCGGGGCCGGGAGGGCTAAGTTAAGCTCCTACGAGCAGTACTTC
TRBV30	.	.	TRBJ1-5	CAWSWTGDQPQHF	TGTGCCTGGAGTTGGACGGGAGATCAGCCCCAGCATTTT
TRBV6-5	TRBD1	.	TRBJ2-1	CASSSPTTGNNEQFF	TGTGCCAGCAGTTCCCCGACGACAGGGAACAATGAGCAGTTCTTC
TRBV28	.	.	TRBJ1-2	CASSFPPGGGVNYGYTF	TGTGCCAGCAGCTTCCCCCCGGGCGGGGGCGTAAACTATGGCTACACCTTC
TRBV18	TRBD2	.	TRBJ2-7	CASSPRSAGDSYEQYF	TGTGCCAGCTCACCAAGATCGGCGGGGGATTCCTACGAGCAGTACTTC
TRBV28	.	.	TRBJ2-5	CASTQRGKETQYF	TGTGCCAGCACTCAACGAGGTAAAGAGACCCAGTACTTC
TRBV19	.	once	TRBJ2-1	CASSSRDSYNEQFF	TGTGCCAGTAGCTCCAGGGACTCCTACAATGAGCAGTTCTTC
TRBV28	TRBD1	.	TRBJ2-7	CASSPPGGSYEQYF	TGTGCCAGCAGTCCCCCAGGGGGATCCTACGAGCAGTACTTC
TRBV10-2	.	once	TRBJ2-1	CASSESGATGSWQFF	TGCGCCAGCAGTGAGTCGGGGGCCACAGGGAGCTGGCAGTTCTTC
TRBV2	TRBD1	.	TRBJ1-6	CASSYLTGTSPLHF	TGTGCCAGCAGTTATTTGACAGGGACCTCACCCCTCCACTTT
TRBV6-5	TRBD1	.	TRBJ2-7	CASSYSTGGYEQYF	TGTGCCAGCAGTTACTCTACAGGGGGCTACGAGCAGTACTTC
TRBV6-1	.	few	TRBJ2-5	CASSEIGGGGAETQYF	TGTGCCAGCAGTGAAATAGGTGGAGGGGGCGCGGAGACCCAGTACTTC
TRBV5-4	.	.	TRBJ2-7	CASSLSGSSSYEQYF	TGTGCCAGCAGCTTGAGCGGGTCGAGCTCCTACGAGCAGTACTTC
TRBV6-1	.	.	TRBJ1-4	CASSRDNANEKLFF	TGTGCCAGCAGTCGGGACAATGCTAATGAAAAACTGTTTTTT
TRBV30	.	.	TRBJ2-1	CAWSPLGEFWNNEQFF	TGTGCCTGGAGTCCCCTTGGAGAATTCTGGAACAATGAGCAGTTCTTC
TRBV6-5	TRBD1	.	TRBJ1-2	CASSPGTGSYGYTF	TGTGCCAGCAGTCCCGGGACAGGGAGCTATGGCTACACCTTC
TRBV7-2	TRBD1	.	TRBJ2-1	CASSQTGDSYNEQFF	TGTGCCAGCAGCCAAACAGGGGACTCCTACAATGAGCAGTTCTTC
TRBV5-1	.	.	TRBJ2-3	CASSPGTRQDTQYF	TGCGCCAGCAGCCCCGGGACTCGACAAGATACGCAGTATTTT
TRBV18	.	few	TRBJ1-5	CASSLRSRGRDQPQHF	TGTGCCAGCTCCCTAAGGTCACGGGGTCGCGATCAGCCCCAGCATTTT
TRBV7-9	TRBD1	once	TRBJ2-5	CASSLAGTGGQETQYF	TGTGCCAGCAGCCTCGCCGGGACAGGGGGCCAAGAGACCCAGTACTTC